Sequencing of this TCR beta chain was carried out in a study of radiotherapy plus CTLA-4 blockade in lung cancer. Study overall: Objective responses were observed in 15% to 20% of patients, and disease control was achieved by 30% to 40%. Study conclusions and caveats: Early clonal dynamics of blood T cells, together with interferon-beta, were reported as the best response predictor. In blood, TCR clones derived from the tumor expanded after radiotherapy plus ipilimumab.

Each patient with chemo-refractory metastatic non-small-cell lung cancer was treated with focal radiation plus CTLA-4 blockade using ipilimumab. Measured with immunoSEQ multiplex PCR; TCRdb has only the in-frame clones, and not every one. This table holds fewer than 100,000 clones, around 79% found once. CDR1 is SGHRS and CDR2 is YFSETQ in the germline V gene. The CDR3 sequence is 16 residues long. Losses at the gene ends were 4 bases for V and 2 bases for J; bases not matched to a gene: 6. A note on this clone: The antigen is not known.

This clonotype was sampled from a human donor with non-small cell lung cancer whose response to radiotherapy plus ipilimumab could not be evaluated. Some clones in this sample may be carry-over from other donors' samples. Material: peripheral blood, obtained from a patient treated with radiotherapy plus ipilimumab. V gene TRBV5-1 combines with J gene TRBJ2-5; 12 positions agree with TRBD2. The CDR3 nucleotides read TGCGCCAGCAGCGAAGGGACTAGCGGGTTTCAAGAGACCCAGTACTTC. It translates to CASSEGTSGFQETQYF.